A selection of T cell receptor beta chains follows, all from one sample in a study of siplizumab effects on memory and regulatory T cells. TCRdb keeps only in-frame clones here, not all; method: immunoSEQ multiplex PCR. The repertoire holds tens of thousands of clones, with around 98% as singletons. The sequenced material came from naive CD8+ T cells sorted from blood. Every receptor here comes from a human donor in good health. CDR3s include the opening cysteine and the closing phenylalanine or tryptophan. A D gene is named only where the DNA matches it firmly. Rows give clone size only sometimes, using once, few, many, or a class for an expanded clone.

D gene	CDR3 length	clone size	V gene	J gene	CDR3 protein	CDR3 DNA
-	13	-	TRBV27	TRBJ2-2	CASSPPGGGELFF	TGTGCCAGCAGTCCCCCCGGGGGCGGGGAGCTGTTTTTT
-	16	once	TRBV9	TRBJ2-1	CASSEAKAGFYNEQFF	TGTGCCAGCAGCGAGGCGAAGGCGGGATTTTACAATGAGCAGTTCTTC
TRBD1	15	-	TRBV27	TRBJ2-7	CASSLGWTGLGEQYF	TGTGCCAGCAGTTTAGGCTGGACAGGGTTGGGCGAGCAGTACTTC
-	15	-	TRBV2	TRBJ1-1	CASSAPGQNNTEAFF	TGTGCCAGCAGCGCCCCAGGACAGAACAACACTGAAGCTTTCTTT
TRBD2	17	-	TRBV29-1	TRBJ2-2	CSVEDHKREGVTGELFF	TGCAGCGTTGAAGATCATAAGCGGGAGGGCGTCACCGGGGAGCTGTTTTTT
TRBD1	16	once	TRBV19	TRBJ2-1	CASSLSGTGYYNEQFF	TGTGCCAGTAGTCTCTCGGGGACAGGCTACTACAATGAGCAGTTCTTC
-	14	-	TRBV27	TRBJ1-2	CASSLLSGDHGYTF	TGTGCCAGCAGTTTATTGTCAGGGGACCATGGCTACACCTTC
TRBD2	16	-	TRBV6-1	TRBJ2-1	CASSAFTSGTYNEQFF	TGTGCCAGCAGTGCATTTACTAGCGGGACCTACAATGAGCAGTTCTTC
-	14	once	TRBV6-5	TRBJ2-7	CASSQGAGPYEQYF	TGTGCCAGCAGCCAAGGGGCAGGACCCTACGAGCAGTACTTC
TRBD1	15	-	TRBV7-8	TRBJ2-7	CASSQLQGVSYEQYF	TGTGCCAGCAGCCAGTTACAGGGGGTTTCCTACGAGCAGTACTTC
TRBD2	15	-	TRBV28	TRBJ2-7	CASSLFGGRDYEQYF	TGTGCCAGCAGTTTATTCGGCGGGAGAGACTACGAGCAGTACTTC
-	14	-	TRBV5-4	TRBJ2-5	CASSLAGLQETQYF	TGTGCCAGCAGCTTGGCAGGTCTCCAAGAGACCCAGTACTTC
-	16	-	TRBV19	TRBJ2-7	CASSIAGGAVDYEQYF	TGTGCCAGTAGTATAGCCGGGGGCGCGGTCGACTACGAGCAGTACTTC
TRBD1	14	-	TRBV19	TRBJ1-1	CASRAGGRGTEAFF	TGTGCCAGTAGAGCAGGGGGCCGAGGCACTGAAGCTTTCTTT
-	15	-	TRBV27	TRBJ2-2	CASRYQEGNTGELFF	TGTGCCAGCCGATACCAGGAGGGGAACACCGGGGAGCTGTTTTTT
-	10	-	TRBV6-1	TRBJ2-7	CASSGNEQYF	TGTGCCAGCAGTGGAAACGAGCAGTACTTC
TRBD2	15	-	TRBV4-2	TRBJ2-1	CASSQATAGGVEQFF	TGTGCCAGCAGCCAAGCAACAGCGGGAGGGGTTGAGCAGTTCTTC
-	16	-	TRBV7-3	TRBJ2-2	CASSLRSGVDTGELFF	TGTGCCAGCAGCTTAAGGTCGGGAGTCGACACCGGGGAGCTGTTTTTT
-	14	-	TRBV21-1	TRBJ2-5	CARVCGSSMETQYF	TGTGCCAGGGTGTGTGGAAGCAGTATGGAGACCCAGTACTTC
-	13	-	TRBV7-6	TRBJ2-7	CASSRTGSGEQYF	TGTGCCAGCAGCAGAACAGGGTCTGGCGAGCAGTACTTC
TRBD2	15	once	TRBV7-9	TRBJ2-3	CASSKTSGIGDTQYF	TGTGCCAGCAGCAAGACTAGCGGGATTGGAGATACGCAGTATTTT
-	13	-	TRBV6-5	TRBJ2-3	CASSQGTADTQYF	TGTGCCAGCAGTCAGGGTACGGCAGATACGCAGTATTTT
TRBD2	14	once	TRBV2	TRBJ2-1	CASSGTSGDNEQFF	TGTGCCAGCAGTGGGACTAGCGGAGACAACGAGCAGTTCTTC
TRBD2	16	once	TRBV2	TRBJ2-2	CASSELAGADTGELFF	TGTGCCAGCAGTGAATTAGCGGGAGCGGACACCGGGGAGCTGTTTTTT
TRBD2	12	-	TRBV19	TRBJ2-1	CASSSGSGEQFF	TGTGCCAGCAGCAGCGGGAGTGGTGAGCAGTTCTTC
-	14	-	TRBV5-6	TRBJ2-1	CASSPRDGYNEQFF	TGTGCCAGCAGCCCCCGGGACGGTTACAATGAGCAGTTCTTC
TRBD2	16	-	TRBV9	TRBJ2-1	CASSVGGGSSYNEQFF	TGTGCCAGCAGCGTAGGCGGGGGGAGTTCCTACAATGAGCAGTTCTTC
TRBD2	14	-	TRBV28	TRBJ2-5	CASSLRLAGETQYF	TGTGCCAGCAGTCTCCGACTAGCTGGGGAGACCCAGTACTTC
TRBD1	16	once	TRBV12-5	TRBJ2-5	CASGLGFGRGSETQYF	TGTGCTAGTGGTTTGGGTTTTGGCAGGGGGTCGGAGACCCAGTACTTC
TRBD1	17	-	TRBV4-2	TRBJ2-7	CASSQVVAGQGAIEQYF	TGTGCCAGCAGCCAAGTGGTCGCAGGACAGGGGGCAATCGAGCAGTACTTC
-	12	-	TRBV19	TRBJ1-1	CASSKGESEAFF	TGTGCCAGTAGCAAGGGGGAGTCCGAAGCTTTCTTT
-	17	-	TRBV11-2	TRBJ2-3	CASSHPAGGRGTDTQYF	TGTGCCAGCAGCCACCCGGCTGGGGGGCGCGGCACAGATACGCAGTATTTT
TRBD2	16	-	TRBV30	TRBJ2-1	CAWRELAGLVYNEQFF	TGTGCCTGGAGGGAATTAGCGGGACTCGTATACAATGAGCAGTTCTTC
TRBD2	17	-	TRBV4-1	TRBJ2-1	CASSEVAGGPPYNEQFF	TGCGCCAGCAGCGAAGTCGCGGGAGGGCCTCCTTACAATGAGCAGTTCTTC
-	14	-	TRBV19	TRBJ1-1	CASSIGIGDTEAFF	TGTGCCAGTAGTATAGGGATAGGGGACACTGAAGCTTTCTTT
TRBD1	15	-	TRBV5-1	TRBJ2-7	CASSLATGQTYEQYF	TGCGCCAGCAGCTTGGCGACGGGACAGACCTACGAGCAGTACTTC
-	12	once	TRBV6-6	TRBJ1-2	CASRGLNDGYTF	TGTGCCAGCAGGGGCCTCAATGATGGCTACACCTTC
TRBD1	15	-	TRBV28	TRBJ2-7	CASSLRGLGNYEQYF	TGTGCCAGCAGTTTGAGGGGGCTCGGCAACTACGAGCAGTACTTC
-	12	once	TRBV29-1	TRBJ1-1	CSAEGLGPEAFF	TGCAGCGCGGAGGGGTTGGGGCCTGAAGCTTTCTTT
-	17	-	TRBV4-2	TRBJ1-1	CASSQDGAGGRITEAFF	TGTGCCAGCAGCCAAGATGGGGCGGGTGGGCGAATCACTGAAGCTTTCTTT
-	15	-	TRBV5-3	TRBJ2-7	CARSLDREHSYEQYF	TGTGCCAGAAGCTTGGACAGGGAACACTCCTACGAGCAGTACTTC
-	13	-	TRBV6-1	TRBJ2-7	CASSPRDNYEQYF	TGTGCCAGCAGTCCACGGGACAACTACGAGCAGTACTTC
TRBD2	16	once	TRBV6-1	TRBJ2-1	CASSELAGPSYNEQFF	TGTGCCAGCAGTGAACTAGCGGGCCCGTCCTACAATGAGCAGTTCTTC
-	16	-	TRBV7-6	TRBJ1-3	CASSLGQAPSGNTIYF	TGTGCCAGCAGCTTAGGCCAGGCCCCCTCTGGAAACACCATATATTTT
-	13	once	TRBV6-4	TRBJ2-4	CASSEDGGNIQYF	TGTGCCAGCAGTGAAGACGGAGGGAACATTCAGTACTTC
TRBD2	18	-	TRBV4-2	TRBJ2-3	CASSQALAGTLSTDTQYF	TGTGCCAGCAGCCAAGCACTAGCGGGAACCCTTAGCACAGATACGCAGTATTTT
-	13	-	TRBV13	TRBJ2-3	CASSLEPSGTQYF	TGTGCCAGCAGCTTAGAGCCCTCCGGCACGCAGTATTTT
TRBD2	15	once	TRBV15	TRBJ2-1	CATSRGTSGNNEQFF	TGTGCCACCAGCCGAGGGACTAGCGGAAACAATGAGCAGTTCTTC